The rows below give T cell receptor beta chains drawn from one sample of a study of T-cell memory formation after mild COVID-19. One entry per CDR3 protein results from TCRdb running MiXCR on the 5' RACE reads. Of 110,000 to 150,000 distinct CDR3 sequences in the sample, more than 13% were seen once. Sequenced material: PBMCs or a T cell subset sorted from them (not recorded which). Receptor source: an adult woman who had mild COVID-19 (a few samples of this study predate the infection). Cell type and time point are not known. Each CDR3 is given with its conserved first and last residue.

V gene	J gene	CDR3 protein
TRBV27	TRBJ2-2	CASRRTVGTGELFF
TRBV20-1	TRBJ2-1	CSAPAGVTYNEQFF
TRBV12-5	TRBJ2-5	CASGLVGEAQYF
TRBV7-8	TRBJ1-5	CASSLARRTDQPQHF
TRBV7-6	TRBJ1-3	CASSLDSPDFGGARNTIYF
TRBV3-2	TRBJ1-1	CASSQGPAFF
TRBV12-3/TRBV12-4	TRBJ1-1	CASSSPRGYTEAFF
TRBV20-1	TRBJ1-2	CSARPPTGVYTNYGYTF
TRBV7-2	TRBJ2-3	CASSLRRALPDTQYF
TRBV20-1	TRBJ2-2	CSAREGGELFF
TRBV5-6	TRBJ1-1	CAISADRGRTEAFF
TRBV3-1	TRBJ2-1	CASSQVTSGMYDEQFF
TRBV19	TRBJ2-7	CASTRTGEIYEQYF
TRBV10-3	TRBJ2-1	CAISGGSGRFNEQFF
TRBV20-1	TRBJ1-2	CSASDGTLGYTF
TRBV4-3	TRBJ2-1	CASSQDGGQGAPYNEQFF
TRBV5-1	TRBJ2-1	CASSLGLAGGSYNEQFF
TRBV30	TRBJ2-1	CAWSEGSGGALGNEQFF
TRBV10-3	TRBJ2-7	CAISVTGGAGKEQYF
TRBV5-1	TRBJ2-1	CASSSGLELAGVDEQFF
TRBV20-1	TRBJ1-1	CSAYRNTEAFF
TRBV11-1	TRBJ2-7	CASSLAGPSYEQYF
TRBV7-6	TRBJ2-3	CASSLSARLAGGQGTDTQYF
TRBV27	TRBJ2-1	CASNTMAREGSHNEQFF
TRBV3-1	TRBJ2-5	CASSQDRGQRRGETQYF
TRBV6-1	TRBJ2-7	CASSLTTGIPYEQYF
TRBV7-8	TRBJ2-7	CASSAIIRGSPYEQYF
TRBV18	TRBJ2-5	CASSHTAYQETQYF
TRBV20-1	TRBJ2-3	CSARDLETGTDTQYF
TRBV9	TRBJ1-1	CASSPGVSGFYDLNTEAFF
TRBV15	TRBJ1-1	CATFGGWQGDTEAFF
TRBV6-1	TRBJ1-5	CASSDDRANQPQHF
TRBV3-1	TRBJ2-2	CASSQGLAGVTGELFF
TRBV20-1	TRBJ2-3	CSASPEGIDREVGRDTQYF
TRBV20-1	TRBJ2-7	CSARGGSYEQYF
TRBV5-6	TRBJ2-5	CASRLMTSLSGETQYF
TRBV4-2	TRBJ2-3	CASSLLGGHSDTDTQYF
TRBV6-6	TRBJ2-7	CASSYRPGNYLAGEQYF
TRBV20-1	TRBJ2-1	CSARGTSGRVHEQFF
TRBV30	TRBJ2-2	CAWSHTGELFF
TRBV15	TRBJ1-5	CATSSSVRGPYNQPQHF
TRBV7-6	TRBJ2-5	CASSLLGDEETQYF